This T cell receptor (beta chain) was documented in a study of shared clonotypes between healthy human individuals. General observations from the study: Rarefaction demonstrated incomplete sorted-subset sequencing despite large depth.

As regards this clone: The antigen is not known.

Assay: immunoSEQ multiplex PCR; the TCRdb copy retains only in-frame clones and omits some. Among roughly 2.5 million clones, 85% to 95% were seen once, and the ten largest hold 0.14%. Germline V gene lookup returns CDR1 SGHAT and CDR2 FQNNGV. After removal of 5 bases from V and 4 bases from J, the junction contained 14 bases not matched to a gene. This CDR3 has 17 residues. Sequencing was carried out using naive CD4+ T cells sorted from blood. Described subset: CD45RA+ positively selected. The V call is TRBV11-2, the J call TRBJ2-1, with 7 bases matching TRBD2. The TCR comes from a man aged 18 to 29 in good health. This CDR3 is CASSTRKWAGVYNEQFF. The CDR3 nucleotides read TGTGCCAGCAGCACCCGAAAGTGGGCGGGAGTTTACAATGAGCAGTTCTTC.